The subject of this entry is one T cell receptor beta chain. The table lists this clonotype with many counts. What this receptor recognizes is not known. Per-base quality was not reported, and no clone a single base away is much larger than it. Reading from cysteine to phenylalanine, the CDR3 counts 13 amino acids. Only the CDR3 region is kept as DNA, spanning 39 bases read in frame from base 1. CDR1 and CDR2 are drawn from the germline V gene: SQVTM, ANQGSEA. V and J lose 6 bases and 0 bases, and a span of 12 bases separates them. This record comes from a study of response to subunit inactivated influenza vaccine (dated by TCRdb to between 2017 and 2018). Regarding the study in general: To follow how T cells responded to a trivalent subunit inactivated influenza vaccine, the researchers relied on deep quantitative profiling of the T cell receptor repertoire. The study at large found these results: According to the authors, only a limited number of new T cells may be recruited by each seasonal influenza vaccination.

The sample's time point label, in plain terms: around 45 days after influenza vaccine administration. The library came from RT-PCR. For sequencing, an Illumina HiSeq 2500 was employed. Clones were called with MiXCR by TCRdb after fastp trimmed the public reads at Q25, and only in-frame beta chains were retained. Rows are unified per CDR3 protein, each entry keeping the most common DNA and genes. The sample data list about 520,000 distinct CDR3 sequences, and roughly 9.8% of these were observed just once. The ten largest clones take up about an eighth of the sample. The clonotype originates from a man aged 45-60 years who received an inactivated influenza vaccine. Donor details come from another sample of the same person, matched by shared clones. This specimen was PBMCs from blood, taken 45 days after vaccination. The V and J segments used are TRBV29-1 and TRBJ2-7; a tentative D call is TRBD2 (5 bases match). The sequenced DNA: TGCAGCGTCCGAGGGCGGTTCTCCTACGAGCAGTACTTC. Its coded protein is CSVRGRFSYEQYF.